Below, 20 T cell receptor beta chains from the same sample are listed, as sequenced in a study of T cell repertoires in cytomegalovirus infection. These receptors have no identified antigens. TCRdb fed the reads into MiXCR, producing one record per CDR3 protein. The sample yields 51,000 or so distinct CDR3 sequences, roughly a fifth seen once. Sequencing was performed on CD8+ T cells from cultured PBMCs, taken from culture after CMV antigen stimulation. The receptors stem from a human donor in good health (CMV status not recorded). Some clones in this sample may be carry-over from other donors' samples.

This clonotype was recorded a few times. The rearrangement uses TRBV7-2 and TRBJ1-4; D gene ambiguous. The CDR3 extends over 14 amino acids. Germline-derived CDR1 and CDR2 are SGHTA and FQGNSA. V was cut by 5 bases and J by 6 bases, with 13 bases left in between. The CDR3 bases are TGTGCCAGCAGCCGGACGGGTTCTCATGAAAAACTGTTTTTT. Amino acids: CASSRTGSHEKLFF.

The rearrangement links TRBV7-6 to TRBJ2-7, with TRBD1 identical over 8 bases. The CDR3 contains 16 residues. The ends lost 5 bases at V and 2 bases at J; junction bases unmatched: 11. Germline lookup yields CDR1 SGHVS and CDR2 FNYEAQ. CDR3 coding DNA: TGTGCCAGCAGCCCAATGTCGGGACAGGAGACCTACGAGCAGTACTTC. Residues: CASSPMSGQETYEQYF.

This clonotype was counted only a few times. J is TRBJ2-7 and V is TRBV7-2; TRBD2 aligns across 10 bases. Germline trimming cut 4 bases from V and 4 bases from J; bases unmatched to any gene: 4. From germline, CDR1 is SGHTA and CDR2 FQGNSA. This CDR3 is built from 14 residues. The CDR3: CASSSAGGRYEQYF. The CDR3 nucleotides are TGTGCCAGCAGCTCAGCGGGGGGGCGGTACGAGCAGTACTTC.

The genes are TRBV7-2 and TRBJ2-3; 11 nucleotides match TRBD2. From germline, CDR1 is SGHTA and CDR2 FQGNSA. The CDR3 spans 18 residues. The V gene end was trimmed by 1 base and the J gene end by 3 bases; junction bases not matched to a gene: 9. CDR3 protein: CASSLEALAGGGTDTQYF. CDR3 nucleotide sequence: TGTGCCAGCAGCTTAGAGGCGTTAGCGGGAGGGGGAACAGATACGCAGTATTTT.

This clonotype was observed a handful of times. The chain combines TRBV12-3 or TRBV12-4 with TRBJ2-7, with 13 bases lining up with TRBD2. The CDR3 loop spans 14 amino acids. The junction had 3 bases not matched to a gene; V was cut back by 4 bases and J by 6 bases. CDR3 region: CASSSGTSGVEQYF. In DNA form, the CDR3 reads TGTGCCAGCAGTTCCGGGACTAGCGGGGTCGAGCAGTACTTC.

The chain joins TRBV7-2 to TRBJ2-2; D is uncertain. CDR3 length: 13 amino acids. Trimming removed 7 bases from V and 7 bases from J, with 13 bases in between. Germline-derived CDR1 and CDR2 are SGHTA and FQGNSA. The CDR3 here is CASTLTWDGELFF. The CDR3 DNA reads TGTGCCAGCACCCTAACGTGGGACGGGGAGCTGTTTTTT.

CDR3 sequence reads: CASSLAAGKYEQYF. The CDR3 DNA reads as TGTGCCAGCAGCTTAGCGGCAGGAAAGTACGAGCAGTACTTC. This chain links TRBV7-9 with TRBJ2-7; D is ambiguous. Germline V gene lookup returns CDR1 SEHNR and CDR2 FQNEAQ (reference sequence). The V and J ends lost 0 bases and 4 bases respectively, with 10 bases between them. CDR3 length: 14 residues. Variable domain in full (rest from reference TRBV7-9 and TRBJ2-7): DTGVSQNPRHKITKRGQNVTFRCDPISEHNRLYWYRQTLGQGPEFLTYFQNEAQLEKSRLLSDRFSAERPKGSFSTLEIQRTEQGDSAMYLCASSLAAGKYEQYFGPGTRLTVT.

The V gene is TRBV4-1, the J gene TRBJ2-1, with D tentatively TRBD1 or TRBD2 (5 bases each). The CDR3 sequence is 15 residues long. V lost 1 base and J 4 bases, leaving 11 bases between the germline ends. Germline CDR1 is MGHRA and CDR2 is YSYEKL. The CDR3 DNA reads as TGCGCCAGCAGCCAAGGGGGGACGGCTTACAATGAGCAGTTCTTC. This encodes CASSQGGTAYNEQFF.

This clonotype has only a few counts. V usage is TRBV2 and J usage is TRBJ2-1; 12 nucleotides line up with TRBD2. Germline V gives CDR1 SNHLY, CDR2 FYNNEI. The ends lost 6 bases at V and 4 bases at J; junction bases unmatched: 4. CDR3 length: 15 residues. The CDR3 spells CASSASGGDYNEQFF. CDR3 sequence (DNA): TGTGCCAGCAGCGCTAGCGGGGGGGATTACAATGAGCAGTTCTTC.

The chain joins TRBV27 to TRBJ2-7; D possibly uses TRBD1 or TRBD2 (5 bases each). Germline CDR1 reads MNHEY; CDR2 reads SMNVEV (reference sequence). The CDR3 covers 16 residues. The V gene lost 0 bases and the J gene lost 3 bases, with 15 bases spanning the gap. The CDR3 sequence: CASSLSRGALIYEQYF. The CDR3, as DNA: TGTGCCAGCAGTTTATCGCGAGGGGCGCTTATCTACGAGCAGTACTTC.

CDR3 in DNA: TGTGCCAGCAGCTTAGAGGACAGCACCCGCTACTACGAGCAGTACTTC. Translating gives CASSLEDSTRYYEQYF. The chain is built from TRBV11-1 and TRBJ2-7; tentatively, D is TRBD1 (6 bases). V lost 1 base and J 3 bases, leaving 16 bases between the germline ends. The CDR3 contains 16 residues. Per germline, CDR1 SGHAT and CDR2 FQDESV (reference sequence).

A few counts support this clonotype. This sequence joins TRBV11-2 and TRBJ2-2; D unclear. V lost 2 bases, J lost 0 bases, and 7 bases lay in between. Germline loops: CDR1 SGHAT, CDR2 FQNNGV. This CDR3 is built from 15 residues. CDR3 nucleotides: TGTGCCAGCAGCTTACTCTACCCGAACACCGGGGAGCTGTTTTTT. Its protein product is CASSLLYPNTGELFF.

The DNA for the CDR3 is TGTGCCAGCAGCAATTCCCCTATTTCCTACGAGCAGTACTTC. Amino acid sequence: CASSNSPISYEQYF. The J gene is TRBJ2-7, the V gene TRBV7-2, with D unresolved. V lost 5 bases and J lost 1, with 12 bases in between. This CDR3 has 14 amino acids. Germline-derived CDR1 and CDR2 are SGHTA and FQGNSA.

The sample holds a few counts of this clonotype. The chain uses TRBV6-5 and TRBJ1-1, with D tentatively TRBD1 (6 bases). The CDR3 is 14 residues long. With 2 bases removed from V and 5 bases from J, the gap between germline ends came to 12 bases. CDR1 and CDR2 (germline): MNHEY, SVGAGI. The DNA for the CDR3 is TGTGCCAGCAGTTACCTCAGGGGAGGGACTGAAGCTTTCTTT. Translating it yields CASSYLRGGTEAFF.

The V call is TRBV7-9, the J call TRBJ1-6; possibly TRBD1 for D (6 bases). CDR1 and CDR2 (germline): SEHNR, FQNEAQ (reference sequence). CDR3 size: 15 residues. The V gene lost 5 bases and the J gene lost 8 bases, with 16 bases spanning the gap. CDR3 sequence (DNA): TGTGCCAGCAGCCCACTACAGGGAACGGATTCACCCCTCCACTTT. Amino acids: CASSPLQGTDSPLHF.

This clonotype was seen more than once but under ten times. The chain joins TRBV4-3 to TRBJ1-2, with 12 bases identical to TRBD1. V lost 4 bases to trimming and J lost 2 bases; unmatched junction nucleotides: 2. Per germline, CDR1 LGHNA and CDR2 YSLEER. The CDR3 consists of 15 residues. DNA of the CDR3: TGCGCCAGCAGCCCCGGGACAGGGGGCAACTATGGCTACACCTTC. Translation gives CASSPGTGGNYGYTF.

V and J are TRBV18 and TRBJ2-6; perhaps TRBD1 as D (5 bases). Trimming left V 4 bases short and J 0 bases short, with 10 bases between. CDR1 KGHSH and CDR2 LQKENI come from the germline V gene. The CDR3 spans 16 residues. CDR3 sequence: CASSRYRSSGANVLTF. DNA of the CDR3: TGTGCCAGCTCACGATACAGGAGCTCTGGGGCCAACGTCCTGACTTTC.

The chain has TRBV5-6 and TRBJ2-1, with a possible D match to TRBD2 (5 bases). The ends were cut back, 5 bases at V and 7 bases at J, with 10 bases in the middle. The CDR3 has 12 residues. CDR1 and CDR2 (germline): SGHDT, YYEEEE. The DNA for the CDR3 is TGTGCCAGCAGTCATTGGAGGAATGAGCAGTTCTTC. Its protein product is CASSHWRNEQFF.

The V call is TRBV7-9, the J call TRBJ1-1; TRBD1 matches at 9 bases. Germline trimming cut 3 bases from V and 7 bases from J; bases unmatched to any gene: 9. The germline gives CDR1 SEHNR, CDR2 FQNEAQ (reference sequence). The length of the CDR3 is 15 residues. CDR3 sequence (DNA): TGTGCCAGCAGCTTTACCGGGACAGGGTTTGATGAAGCTTTCTTT. It specifies CASSFTGTGFDEAFF. The complete variable domain, with remaining parts taken from reference TRBV7-9 and TRBJ1-1, reads DTGVSQNPRHKITKRGQNVTFRCDPISEHNRLYWYRQTLGQGPEFLTYFQNEAQLEKSRLLSDRFSAERPKGSFSTLEIQRTEQGDSAMYLCASSFTGTGFDEAFFGQGTRLTVV.

This clonotype was seen more than once but under ten times. This chain joins TRBV11-2 and TRBJ2-7; 7 positions match TRBD1. Germline trimming cut 5 bases from V and 1 base from J; bases unmatched to any gene: 17. CDR3 size: 18 residues. CDR1 SGHAT and CDR2 FQNNGV come from the germline V gene. The CDR3 coding sequence is TGTGCCAGCAGCATTAGACAGTACCGGGACAGAAGGTCCTACGAGCAGTACTTC. Its translation is CASSIRQYRDRRSYEQYF.